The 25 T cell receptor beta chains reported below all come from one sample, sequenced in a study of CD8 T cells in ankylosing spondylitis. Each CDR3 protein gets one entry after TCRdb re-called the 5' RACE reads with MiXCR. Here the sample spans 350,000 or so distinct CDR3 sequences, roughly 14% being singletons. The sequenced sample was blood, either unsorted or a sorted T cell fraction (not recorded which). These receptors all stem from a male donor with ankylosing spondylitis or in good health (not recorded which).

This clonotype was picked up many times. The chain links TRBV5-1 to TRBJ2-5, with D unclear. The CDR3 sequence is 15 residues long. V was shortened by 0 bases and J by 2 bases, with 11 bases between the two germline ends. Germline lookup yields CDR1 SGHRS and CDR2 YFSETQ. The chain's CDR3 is CASSLGEAPQETQYF. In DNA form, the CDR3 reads TGCGCCAGCAGCTTGGGAGAGGCCCCTCAAGAGACCCAGTACTTC.

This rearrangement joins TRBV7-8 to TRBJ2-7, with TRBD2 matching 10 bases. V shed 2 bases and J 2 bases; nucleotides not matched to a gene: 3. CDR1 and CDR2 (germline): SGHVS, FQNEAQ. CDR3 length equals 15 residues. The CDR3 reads CASSLLGLAAYEQYF. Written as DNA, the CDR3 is TGTGCCAGCAGCTTACTAGGACTAGCGGCCTACGAGCAGTACTTC.

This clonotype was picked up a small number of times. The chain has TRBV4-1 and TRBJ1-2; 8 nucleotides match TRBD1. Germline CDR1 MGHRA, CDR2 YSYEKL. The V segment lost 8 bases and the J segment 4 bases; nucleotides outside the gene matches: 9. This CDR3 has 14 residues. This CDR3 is CASGRTGMSYGYTF. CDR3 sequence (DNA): TGCGCCAGCGGACGGACAGGGATGAGCTATGGCTACACCTTC.

CDR3 DNA sequence: TGCAGTGCAACCTGGACTAGCGGGAGCCGGGATACGCAGTATTTT. It codes for CSATWTSGSRDTQYF. The chain employs TRBV20-1 and TRBJ2-3; 13 bases agree with TRBD2. J gave up 6 bases and V 6 bases, and 9 bases lay outside the gene matches. The length of the CDR3 is 15 residues. The germline CDR1 and CDR2 sequences are DFQATT and SNEGSKA (reference sequence).

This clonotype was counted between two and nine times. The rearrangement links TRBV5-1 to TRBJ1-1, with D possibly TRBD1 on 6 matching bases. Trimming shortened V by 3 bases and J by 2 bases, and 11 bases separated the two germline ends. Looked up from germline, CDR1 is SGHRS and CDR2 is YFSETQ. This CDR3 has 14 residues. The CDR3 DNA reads TGCGCCAGCAGCTCCAGGGGCACCAACACTGAAGCTTTCTTT. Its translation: CASSSRGTNTEAFF.

CDR3 DNA: TGTGCCAGCAGCGTAGGGACTAGCGGGGGGGCCGGTGGAAAGAATGAGCAGTTCTTC. Residues: CASSVGTSGGAGGKNEQFF. The chain combines TRBV9 with TRBJ2-1; 15 nucleotides match TRBD2. The trim removed 0 bases at V and 7 bases at J, leaving 11 bases unmatched. The CDR3 covers 19 residues. The germline V gene has CDR1 SGDLS and CDR2 YYNGEE.

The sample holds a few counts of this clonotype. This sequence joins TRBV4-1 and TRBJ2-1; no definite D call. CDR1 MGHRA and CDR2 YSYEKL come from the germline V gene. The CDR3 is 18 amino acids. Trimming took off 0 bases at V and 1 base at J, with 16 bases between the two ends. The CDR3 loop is CASSQDTPWRSSYNEQFF. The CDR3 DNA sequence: TGCGCCAGCAGCCAAGATACCCCCTGGCGGAGTTCCTACAATGAGCAGTTCTTC.

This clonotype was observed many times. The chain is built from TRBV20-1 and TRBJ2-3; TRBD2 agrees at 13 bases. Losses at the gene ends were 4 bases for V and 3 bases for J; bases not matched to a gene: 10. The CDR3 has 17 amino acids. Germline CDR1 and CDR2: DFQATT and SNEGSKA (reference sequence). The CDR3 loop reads CSAMITSGRARTDTQYF. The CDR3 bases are TGCAGTGCTATGATAACTAGCGGGAGGGCCCGGACAGATACGCAGTATTTT.

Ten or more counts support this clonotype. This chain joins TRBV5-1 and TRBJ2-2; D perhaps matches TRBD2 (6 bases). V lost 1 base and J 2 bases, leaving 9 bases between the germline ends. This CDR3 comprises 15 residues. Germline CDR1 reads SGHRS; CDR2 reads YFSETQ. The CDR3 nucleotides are TGCGCCAGCAGCTTGAGGGACTCCAACACCGGGGAGCTGTTTTTT. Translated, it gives CASSLRDSNTGELFF.

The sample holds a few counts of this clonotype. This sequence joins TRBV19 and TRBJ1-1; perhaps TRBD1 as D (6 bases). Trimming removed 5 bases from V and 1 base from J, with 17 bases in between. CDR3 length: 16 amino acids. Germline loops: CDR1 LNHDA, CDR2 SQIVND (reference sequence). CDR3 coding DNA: TGTGCCAGTAGTCTCCGCGCGGGGGGCAAGAACACTGAAGCTTTCTTT. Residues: CASSLRAGGKNTEAFF.

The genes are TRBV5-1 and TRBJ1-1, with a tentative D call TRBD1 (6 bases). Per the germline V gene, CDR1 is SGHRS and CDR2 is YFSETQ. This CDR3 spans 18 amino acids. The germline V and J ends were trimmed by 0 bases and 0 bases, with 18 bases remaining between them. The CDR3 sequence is CASSLETGFRGMNTEAFF. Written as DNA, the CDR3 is TGCGCCAGCAGCTTGGAAACAGGGTTCCGGGGGATGAACACTGAAGCTTTCTTT.

The CDR3 region is CASSYSTGRKNIQYF. CDR3 DNA sequence: TGTGCCAGCAGCTACAGCACAGGGAGGAAAAACATTCAGTACTTC. The gene calls are TRBV12-3 or TRBV12-4 and TRBJ2-4; D could derive from TRBD1 or TRBD2 (6 bases each). V lost 6 bases and J 4 bases, leaving 16 bases between the germline ends. The CDR3 contains 15 residues.

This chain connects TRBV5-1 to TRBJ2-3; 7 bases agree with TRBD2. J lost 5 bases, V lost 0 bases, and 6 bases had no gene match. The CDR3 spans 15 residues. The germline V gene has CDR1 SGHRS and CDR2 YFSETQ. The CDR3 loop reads CASSLGGSWGDTQYF. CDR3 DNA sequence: TGCGCCAGCAGCTTGGGCGGGAGTTGGGGAGATACGCAGTATTTT. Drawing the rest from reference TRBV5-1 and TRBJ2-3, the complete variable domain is KAGVTQTPRYLIKTRGQQVTLSCSPISGHRSVSWYQQTPGQGLQFLFEYFSETQRNKGNFPGRFSGRQFSNSRSEMNVSTLELGDSALYLCASSLGGSWGDTQYFGPGTRLTVL.

CDR3 region: CASSVRDSSSYEQYF. The CDR3 DNA sequence: TGTGCCAGCAGCGTCAGGGACTCAAGCTCCTACGAGCAGTACTTC. This chain links TRBV9 with TRBJ2-7; possibly TRBD2 for D (6 bases). Trimming removed 2 bases from V and 0 bases from J, with 12 bases in between. The CDR3 contains 15 residues. Germline V gene lookup returns CDR1 SGDLS and CDR2 YYNGEE. Drawing the rest from reference TRBV9 and TRBJ2-7, the complete variable domain is DSGVTQTPKHLITATGQRVTLRCSPRSGDLSVYWYQQSLDQGLQFLIQYYNGEERAKGNILERFSAQQFPDLHSELNLSSLELGDSALYFCASSVRDSSSYEQYFGPGTRLTVT.

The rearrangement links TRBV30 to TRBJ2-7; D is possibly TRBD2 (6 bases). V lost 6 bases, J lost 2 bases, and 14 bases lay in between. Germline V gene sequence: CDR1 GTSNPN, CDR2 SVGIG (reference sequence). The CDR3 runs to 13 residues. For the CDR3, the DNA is TGTGCCTGTTCCCCCGGGGGTGCCTACGAGCAGTACTTC. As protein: CACSPGGAYEQYF. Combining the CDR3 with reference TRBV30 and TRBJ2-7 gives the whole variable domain SQTIHQWPATLVQPVGSPLSLECTVEGTSNPNLYWYRQAAGRGLQLLFYSVGIGQISSEVPQNLSASRPQDRQFILSSKKLLLSDSGFYLCACSPGGAYEQYFGPGTRLTVT.

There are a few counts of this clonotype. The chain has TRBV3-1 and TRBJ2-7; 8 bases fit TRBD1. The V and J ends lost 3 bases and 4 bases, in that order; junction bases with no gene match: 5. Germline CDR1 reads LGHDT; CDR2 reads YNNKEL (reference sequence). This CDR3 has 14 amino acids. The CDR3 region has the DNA TGTGCCAGCAGCCAGATCACAGGGGGATACGAGCAGTACTTC. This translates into CASSQITGGYEQYF.

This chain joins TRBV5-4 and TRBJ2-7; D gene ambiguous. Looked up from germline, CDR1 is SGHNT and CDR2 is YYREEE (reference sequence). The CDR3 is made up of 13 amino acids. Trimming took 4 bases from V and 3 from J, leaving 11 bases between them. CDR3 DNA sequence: TGTGCCAGCAGCGGTGGGAATTTCTACGAGCAGTACTTC. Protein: CASSGGNFYEQYF.

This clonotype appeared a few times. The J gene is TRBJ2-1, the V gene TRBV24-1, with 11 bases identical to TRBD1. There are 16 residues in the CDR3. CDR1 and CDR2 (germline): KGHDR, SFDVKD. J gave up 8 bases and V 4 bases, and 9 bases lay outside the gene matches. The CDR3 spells CATSDTGQGAIDEQFF. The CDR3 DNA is TGTGCCACCAGTGACACCGGACAGGGGGCAATAGATGAGCAGTTCTTC.

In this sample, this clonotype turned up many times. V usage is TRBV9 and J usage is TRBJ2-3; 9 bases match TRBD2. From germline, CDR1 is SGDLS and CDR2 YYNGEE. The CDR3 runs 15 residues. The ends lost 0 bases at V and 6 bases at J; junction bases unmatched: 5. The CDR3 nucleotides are TGTGCCAGCAGCGTAGGCGGGGGGGCTTTGGATACGCAGTATTTT. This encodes CASSVGGGALDTQYF. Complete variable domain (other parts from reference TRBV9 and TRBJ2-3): DSGVTQTPKHLITATGQRVTLRCSPRSGDLSVYWYQQSLDQGLQFLIQYYNGEERAKGNILERFSAQQFPDLHSELNLSSLELGDSALYFCASSVGGGALDTQYFGPGTRLTVL.

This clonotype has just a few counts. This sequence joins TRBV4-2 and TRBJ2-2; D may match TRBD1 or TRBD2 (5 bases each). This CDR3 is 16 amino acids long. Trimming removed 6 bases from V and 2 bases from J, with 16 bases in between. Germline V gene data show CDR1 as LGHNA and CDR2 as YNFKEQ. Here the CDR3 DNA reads TGTGCCAGCAGAAGAGGGTCCGGGGCTAACACCGGGGAGCTGTTTTTT. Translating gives CASRRGSGANTGELFF.

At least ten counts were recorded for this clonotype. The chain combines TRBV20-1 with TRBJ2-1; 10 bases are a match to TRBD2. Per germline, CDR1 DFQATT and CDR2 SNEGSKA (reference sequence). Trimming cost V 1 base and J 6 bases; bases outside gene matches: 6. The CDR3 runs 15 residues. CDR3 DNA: TGCAGTGCTAGAGTAGCTAGCGGGGGTACCAATGAGCAGTTCTTC. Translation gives CSARVASGGTNEQFF.

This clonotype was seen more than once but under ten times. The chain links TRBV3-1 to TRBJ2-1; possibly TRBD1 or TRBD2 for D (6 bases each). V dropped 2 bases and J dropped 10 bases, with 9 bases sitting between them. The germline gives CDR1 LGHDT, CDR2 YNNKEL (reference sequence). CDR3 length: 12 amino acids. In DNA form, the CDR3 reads TGTGCCAGCAGCCAACTAGGGGGGGAGCAGTTCTTC. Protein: CASSQLGGEQFF.

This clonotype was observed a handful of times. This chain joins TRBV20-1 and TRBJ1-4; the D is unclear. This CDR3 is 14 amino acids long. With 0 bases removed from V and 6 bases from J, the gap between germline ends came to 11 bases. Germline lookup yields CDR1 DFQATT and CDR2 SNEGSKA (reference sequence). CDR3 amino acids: CSARDLASDEKLFF. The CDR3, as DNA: TGCAGTGCTAGAGATCTGGCATCCGATGAAAAACTGTTTTTT.

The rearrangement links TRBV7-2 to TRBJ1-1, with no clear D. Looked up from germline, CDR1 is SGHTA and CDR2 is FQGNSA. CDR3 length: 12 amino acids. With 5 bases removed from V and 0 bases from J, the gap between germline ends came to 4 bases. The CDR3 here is CASSQMNTEAFF. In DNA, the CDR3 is TGTGCCAGCAGCCAGATGAACACTGAAGCTTTCTTT.

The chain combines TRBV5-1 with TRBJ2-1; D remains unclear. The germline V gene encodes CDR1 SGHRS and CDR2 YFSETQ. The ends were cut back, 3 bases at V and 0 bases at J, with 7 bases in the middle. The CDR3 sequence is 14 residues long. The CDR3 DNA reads TGCGCCAGCAGCTCCTCCATCTCCTACAATGAGCAGTTCTTC. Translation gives CASSSSISYNEQFF.